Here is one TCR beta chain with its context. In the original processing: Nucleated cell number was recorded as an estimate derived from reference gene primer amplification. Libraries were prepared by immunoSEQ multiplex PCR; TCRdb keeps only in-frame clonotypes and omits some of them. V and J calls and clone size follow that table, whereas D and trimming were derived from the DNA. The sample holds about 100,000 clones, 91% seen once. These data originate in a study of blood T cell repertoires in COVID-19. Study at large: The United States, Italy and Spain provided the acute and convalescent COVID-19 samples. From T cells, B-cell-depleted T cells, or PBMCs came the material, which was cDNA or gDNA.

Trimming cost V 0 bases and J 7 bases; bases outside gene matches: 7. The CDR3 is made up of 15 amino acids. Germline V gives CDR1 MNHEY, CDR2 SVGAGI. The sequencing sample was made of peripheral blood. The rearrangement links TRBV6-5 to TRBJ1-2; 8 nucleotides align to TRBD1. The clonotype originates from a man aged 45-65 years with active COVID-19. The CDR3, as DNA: TGTGCCAGCAGTTACTCGACCAGACAGGGGAGTGGCTACACCTTC. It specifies CASSYSTRQGSGYTF.